This entry is about one T cell receptor (beta chain). This record belongs to a study of CD8 T cells in Susac syndrome. The sequenced target, TCR beta, came from blood CD8+ and CD4+ T cells. Negative isolation yielded CD4+ and CD8+ T cells, and FACS enriched TEMRA cells. A quantity of about 0.5 to 1 ug RNA underwent reverse transcription using random hexamers. Across 54 Vbeta and 13 Jbeta, TCR beta CDR3 was amplified with immunoSEQ multiplex PCR. TCRdb analysed the immunoSEQ multiplex PCR reads with MiXCR anew, one entry per CDR3 protein. Among 120,000 to 150,000 distinct CDR3 sequences listed, approximately 95% were seen once. The CDR3 is 13 amino acids. The ends were cut back, 0 bases at V and 1 base at J, with 6 bases in the middle. Germline loops: CDR1 DFQATT, CDR2 SNEGSKA (reference sequence).

The chain is built from TRBV20-1 and TRBJ2-5; D unclear. The source is a human donor in good health. Source material: CD8+ T cells from PBMCs. The CDR3 is CSARDGPQETQYF. Here the CDR3 DNA reads TGCAGTGCTAGAGACGGCCCCCAAGAGACCCAGTACTTC.